The 21 T cell receptor beta chains reported below all come from one sample, sequenced in a study of blood T cell repertoires in COVID-19. Assay used: immunoSEQ multiplex PCR; TCRdb lists only in-frame clones, some missing. This sample has approximately 120,000 clones, with approximately 84% found just once. Sequencing was carried out using peripheral blood. Receptors were obtained from a woman between 45 and 65 years old with acute or convalescent COVID-19.

The table lists this clone with a count of one. The genes are TRBV28 and TRBJ1-3; D is unresolved. V lost 5 bases, J lost 4 bases, and 15 bases lay in between. The germline CDR1 and CDR2 sequences are MDHEN and SYDVKM. CDR3 length: 15 residues. The CDR3 spells CASSPLADAGNTIYF. The CDR3 region has the DNA TGTGCCAGCAGTCCCCTTGCGGATGCCGGAAACACCATATATTTT.

This clone occurred once. The chain uses TRBV2 and TRBJ1-2; 8 bases are a match to TRBD1. The V segment lost 4 bases and the J segment 3 bases; nucleotides outside the gene matches: 4. This CDR3 has 14 amino acids. Germline lookup yields CDR1 SNHLY and CDR2 FYNNEI. CDR3 sequence (DNA): TGTGCCAGCAGTGGACAGACAGGGGACTATGGCTACACCTTC. Translation: CASSGQTGDYGYTF.

This chain uses TRBV27 with TRBJ1-2, with 7 positions matching TRBD1. CDR1 is MNHEY, CDR2 SMNVEV, per germline (reference sequence). Losses at the gene ends were 2 bases for V and 4 bases for J; bases not matched to a gene: 4. This CDR3 spans 14 amino acids. CDR3 DNA: TGTGCCAGCAGTTTAAGGACAGGTATCTATGGCTACACCTTC. Translation: CASSLRTGIYGYTF.

The rearrangement joins TRBV9 to TRBJ1-3; possibly TRBD1 for D (5 bases). Trimming pared 4 bases from V and 3 bases from J, leaving 17 bases between. Germline values: CDR1 SGDLS, CDR2 YYNGEE. CDR3 size: 16 residues. CDR3 DNA sequence: TGTGCCAGCAGCTCAGCCCCAGGCCAGGGTGGAAACACCATATATTTT. It yields the protein CASSSAPGQGGNTIYF.

The chain combines TRBV6-6 with TRBJ1-1; 9 bases match TRBD1. The V gene end was trimmed by 5 bases and the J gene end by 8 bases; junction bases not matched to a gene: 15. This CDR3 is built from 16 residues. Germline CDR1 is MNHNY and CDR2 is SVGAGI (reference sequence). The DNA of the CDR3 is TGTGCCAGCAGTACTGGACAGGGGATAGGGGTAATCGAAGCTTTCTTT. It yields the protein CASSTGQGIGVIEAFF.

The chain recombines TRBV9 with TRBJ2-7; 9 nucleotides line up with TRBD2. With 0 bases clipped from V and 0 bases from J, the junction kept 4 bases outside the gene matches. The CDR3 is 16 amino acids. The germline V gene has CDR1 SGDLS and CDR2 YYNGEE. The CDR3 sequence is CASSVGASGDSYEQYF. In DNA form, the CDR3 reads TGTGCCAGCAGCGTAGGGGCTAGCGGGGACTCCTACGAGCAGTACTTC.

J is TRBJ1-1 and V is TRBV18; D is undetermined. Trimming stripped 3 bases from V and 6 bases from J, with 11 bases between. The CDR3 is made up of 13 amino acids. Per germline, CDR1 KGHSH and CDR2 LQKENI. CDR3 sequence reads: CASSPRESAEAFF. The CDR3 coding sequence is TGTGCCAGCTCACCGAGGGAGAGCGCTGAAGCTTTCTTT. The complete variable domain, with remaining parts taken from reference TRBV18 and TRBJ1-1, reads NAGVMQNPRHLVRRRGQEARLRCSPMKGHSHVYWYRQLPEEGLKFMVYLQKENIIDESGMPKERFSAEFPKEGPSILRIQQVVRGDSAAYFCASSPRESAEAFFGQGTRLTVV.

The chain carries TRBV30 and TRBJ1-2, with D tentatively TRBD1 (5 bases). V dropped 0 bases and J dropped 0 bases, with 20 bases sitting between them. The CDR3 spans 18 residues. Per germline, CDR1 GTSNPN and CDR2 SVGIG (reference sequence). CDR3 DNA: TGTGCCTGGAGTGTACCCCCCCGTGCAGGGCCTTCTAACTATGGCTACACCTTC. This encodes CAWSVPPRAGPSNYGYTF.

The V gene is TRBV24-1, the J gene TRBJ2-1, with 8 positions matching TRBD1. The V segment lost 4 bases and the J segment 4 bases; nucleotides outside the gene matches: 5. CDR1 KGHDR and CDR2 SFDVKD come from the germline V gene. The CDR3 extends over 15 amino acids. The CDR3 protein is CATSDRDRSYNEQFF. The DNA of the CDR3 is TGTGCCACCAGTGACCGGGACAGGTCTTACAATGAGCAGTTCTTC.

The rearrangement links TRBV27 to TRBJ1-6; 7 bases match TRBD1. V trimming: 8 bases; J trimming: 6 bases; junction bases outside the gene matches: 13. Germline CDR1 MNHEY, CDR2 SMNVEV (reference sequence). CDR3 length equals 16 residues. CDR3: CASRTGAAPINSPLHF. The CDR3 DNA sequence: TGTGCCAGCCGGACAGGCGCAGCTCCGATTAATTCACCCCTCCACTTT.

The V gene is TRBV9, the J gene TRBJ1-2; perhaps TRBD1 as D (5 bases). The germline CDR1 and CDR2 sequences are SGDLS and YYNGEE. The CDR3 contains 15 residues. The ends were cut back, 2 bases at V and 2 bases at J, with 13 bases in the middle. The chain's CDR3 is CASSVARGQNYGYTF. The CDR3 DNA follows: TGTGCCAGCAGCGTCGCCCGTGGACAAAACTATGGCTACACCTTC.

The rearrangement links TRBV7-5 to TRBJ1-4; the table's D gene call, TRBD1, was not cross checked with the DNA. TRBV7-5 is a listed pseudogene. This CDR3 has 15 amino acids. CDR3 sequence: CARSAPGQGGEKLFF. CDR3 nucleotide sequence: TGTGCCAGAAGCGCACCGGGACAGGGGGGTGAAAAACTGTTTTTT.

The chain joins TRBV9 to TRBJ1-3; 8 nucleotides agree with TRBD1. CDR1 is SGDLS, CDR2 YYNGEE, per germline. CDR3 length equals 16 residues. The V and J ends lost 4 bases and 4 bases, in that order; junction bases with no gene match: 10. The CDR3 DNA sequence: TGTGCCAGCAGCCCCCGGACAGGGAGGAGCGGAAACACCATATATTTT. Residues: CASSPRTGRSGNTIYF.

This clone came up once. This CDR3 reads CASSSWPSYEQYF. The CDR3 coding sequence is TGTGCCAGTAGTTCATGGCCCTCCTACGAGCAGTACTTC. This chain links TRBV19 with TRBJ2-7; unclear D gene. Germline assignment: CDR1 LNHDA and CDR2 SQIVND (reference sequence). V gave up 5 bases and J gave up 0 bases, with 8 bases separating them. CDR3 size: 13 residues.

The genes are TRBV9 and TRBJ2-7; possibly TRBD1 for D (5 bases). Per germline, CDR1 SGDLS and CDR2 YYNGEE. Trimming left V 7 bases short and J 3 bases short, with 17 bases between. The CDR3 length is 14 residues. The CDR3 here is CASAASWGHYEQYF. CDR3 in DNA: TGTGCCAGCGCCGCGTCCTGGGGCCACTACGAGCAGTACTTC.

The J gene is TRBJ2-3, the V gene TRBV4-1; D is perhaps TRBD1 (5 bases). This CDR3 is 17 amino acids long. Germline V CDR1 and CDR2: MGHRA, YSYEKL. V was shortened by 1 base and J by 4 bases, with 18 bases between the two germline ends. DNA of the CDR3: TGCGCCAGCAGCCAAGGGGTAGGGGCAGGGTCCGCAGATACGCAGTATTTT. Translated, it gives CASSQGVGAGSADTQYF.

The genes are TRBV5-5 and TRBJ1-1; D is uncertain. Germline V gives CDR1 SGHKS, CDR2 YYEKEE (reference sequence). The CDR3 sequence is 14 residues long. Trimming left V 2 bases short and J 1 base short, with 9 bases between. The CDR3 coding sequence is TGTGCCAGCAGCTTCGGAGCTACGAACACTGAAGCTTTCTTT. This sequence encodes CASSFGATNTEAFF.

The chain is built from TRBV13 and TRBJ1-5; TRBD1 aligns across 9 bases. The CDR3 covers 14 residues. V lost 4 bases and J lost 5; bases outside the gene matches: 3. Germline V gives CDR1 PRHDT, CDR2 FYEKMQ (reference sequence). CDR3 sequence (DNA): TGTGCCAGCAGCTCGGGACAGGGTGATCAGCCCCAGCATTTT. Translation: CASSSGQGDQPQHF.

V usage is TRBV7-9 and J usage is TRBJ1-6; 7 bases map to TRBD1. This CDR3 has 15 residues. Germline CDR1 SEHNR, CDR2 FQNEAQ (reference sequence). Losses at the gene ends were 5 bases for V and 7 bases for J; bases not matched to a gene: 8. The CDR3 nucleotides are TGTGCCAGCAGCCCAGGACAGGTTGCAAATTCACCCCTCCACTTT. Residues: CASSPGQVANSPLHF.

The chain links TRBV6-5 to TRBJ1-4; 7 positions agree with TRBD1. The CDR3 is made up of 15 amino acids. V dropped 8 bases and J dropped 0; count of bases not matched to a gene: 6. CDR1 and CDR2 (germline): MNHEY, SVGAGI. DNA of the CDR3: TGTGCCAGCCGACAGGGCCCCACAACTAATGAAAAACTGTTTTTT. Translating it yields CASRQGPTTNEKLFF.

The gene calls are TRBV2 and TRBJ2-2; D unresolved. CDR3 length equals 14 residues. CDR1 and CDR2 (germline): SNHLY, FYNNEI. Trimming left V 5 bases short and J 0 bases short, with 7 bases between. The CDR3 DNA reads as TGTGCCAGCAGTTATCTCCCGAACACCGGGGAGCTGTTTTTT. This translates into CASSYLPNTGELFF.